A single sample gave rise to the 19 T cell receptor beta chains below, sequenced in a study of blood T cell repertoires in COVID-19. Sequencing used immunoSEQ multiplex PCR; TCRdb keeps in-frame clones, though not all of them. Altogether around 190,000 clones are present, 84% being singletons, with the ten largest covering 3.2%. Sequencing was done on a sample of PBMCs or T cells enriched from blood (not recorded which). These receptor sequences come from a woman in her 30s who had been exposed to COVID-19.

This clone was counted once. This rearrangement joins TRBV3-1 (or the pseudogene TRBV3-2) to TRBJ2-5; D is unresolved. Trimming shortened V by 0 bases and J by 4 bases, and 9 bases separated the two germline ends. Germline assignment: CDR1 LGHDT and CDR2 YNNKEL (reference sequence). CDR3 length equals 14 residues. CDR3 region: CASSQEVGRETQYF. The DNA of the CDR3 is TGTGCCAGCAGCCAAGAGGTGGGCCGAGAGACCCAGTACTTC.

The J gene is TRBJ1-2, the V gene TRBV19, with D unclear. Germline assignment: CDR1 LNHDA and CDR2 SQIVND (reference sequence). V lost 0 bases, J lost 4 bases, and 18 bases lay in between. This CDR3 has 17 amino acids. This chain's CDR3 is CASSIEVIDVTSYGYTF. The CDR3 bases are TGTGCCAGTAGTATAGAGGTAATAGATGTTACGAGCTATGGCTACACCTTC.

This clone occurred once. The chain carries TRBV4-3 and TRBJ1-1; 9 bases match TRBD1. The CDR3 sequence is 16 residues long. The germline V gene has CDR1 LGHNA and CDR2 YSLEER. V shed 1 base, J shed 0 bases, and the junction held 3 bases outside the gene matches. The CDR3 coding sequence is TGCGCCAGCAGCCAAGGGACAGGGGATTTGAACACTGAAGCTTTCTTT. Protein product: CASSQGTGDLNTEAFF.

This rearrangement joins TRBV6-5 to TRBJ1-1; D is unresolved. Germline V gives CDR1 MNHEY, CDR2 SVGAGI. The CDR3 spans 12 residues. V lost 7 bases and J lost 0, with 6 bases in between. The CDR3 nucleotides are TGTGCCAGCAAGCAAATGAACACTGAAGCTTTCTTT. Protein sequence: CASKQMNTEAFF.

V and J are TRBV11-2 and TRBJ2-2, with D possibly TRBD2 on 5 matching bases. This CDR3 contains 15 residues. The V gene's germline CDR1 is SGHAT and CDR2 FQNNGV. The V and J ends lost 5 bases and 5 bases respectively, with 15 bases between them. Here the CDR3 reads CASSPADPGTGELFF. In nucleotides, the CDR3 is TGTGCCAGCAGCCCGGCGGACCCGGGGACCGGGGAGCTGTTTTTT.

This clone showed up just once. This chain's CDR3 is CASSLRGGDNTGELFF. CDR3 nucleotide sequence: TGCGCCAGCAGCTTAAGAGGGGGCGATAACACCGGGGAGCTGTTTTTT. The V gene is TRBV5-1, the J gene TRBJ2-2; 7 bases match TRBD1. The CDR3 has 16 residues. CDR1 SGHRS and CDR2 YFSETQ come from the germline V gene. The V and J ends lost 2 bases and 2 bases, in that order; junction bases with no gene match: 6.

By sample fraction, this clone is medium-sized. The gene calls are TRBV23-1 and TRBJ1-2; tentatively, D is TRBD1 (6 bases). TRBV23-1 is given ORF status, its function remaining uncertain. The CDR3 runs 15 residues. V lost 4 bases to trimming and J lost 4 bases, with 16 bases between them. The CDR3 protein is CASSLVQGLIYGYTF. Here the CDR3 DNA reads TGCGCCAGCAGTCTGGTCCAGGGGCTCATCTATGGCTACACCTTC.

The V gene is TRBV29-1, the J gene TRBJ1-5; maybe TRBD1 (5 bases). Germline V CDR1 and CDR2: SQVTM, ANQGSEA. The CDR3 consists of 14 residues. The V gene lost 4 bases and the J gene lost 3 bases, with 13 bases spanning the gap. The CDR3 loop reads CSVGSGVYNQPQHF. CDR3 sequence (DNA): TGCAGCGTTGGGTCGGGGGTCTACAATCAGCCCCAGCATTTT.

V is TRBV29-1 and J is TRBJ2-1; TRBD1 aligns across 9 bases. The CDR3 sequence is 17 residues long. Germline V CDR1 and CDR2: SQVTM, ANQGSEA. Germline trimming cut 7 bases from V and 0 bases from J; bases unmatched to any gene: 13. The CDR3 protein is CSARDRASKSSYNEQFF. The CDR3 coding sequence is TGCAGCGCTCGGGACAGGGCCTCTAAGAGCTCCTACAATGAGCAGTTCTTC.

This rearrangement joins TRBV5-8 to TRBJ1-5; D possibly corresponds to TRBD1 (5 bases). This CDR3 region has 15 residues. The V gene lost 5 bases and the J gene lost 8 bases, with 20 bases spanning the gap. In germline, CDR1 is SGHTS, CDR2 YDEGEE. The DNA for the CDR3 is TGTGCCAGCAGATTTTTAAGGTCAGGGCCAGAGCCCCAGCATTTT. Its translation is CASRFLRSGPEPQHF. Full variable domain (rest looked up from reference TRBV5-8 and TRBJ1-5): EAGVTQSPTHLIKTRGQQATLRCSPISGHTSVYWYQQALGLGLQFLLWYDEGEERNRGNFPPRFSGRQFPNYSSELNVNALELEDSALYLCASRFLRSGPEPQHFGDGTRLSIL.

The J gene is TRBJ1-1, the V gene TRBV30, with 12 bases lining up with TRBD1. The CDR3 totals 14 residues. V dropped 4 bases and J dropped 10; count of bases not matched to a gene: 10. Germline CDR1 reads GTSNPN; CDR2 reads SVGIG (reference sequence). The CDR3 DNA follows: TGTGCCTGGACCTTAGGGGGACAGGGGGCTACAGCTTTCTTT. Protein sequence: CAWTLGGQGATAFF.

This sequence joins TRBV4-3 and TRBJ1-2; TRBD1 aligns across 7 bases. The junction had 9 bases not matched to a gene; V was cut back by 4 bases and J by 7 bases. The CDR3 spans 14 residues. Per germline, CDR1 LGHNA and CDR2 YSLEER. CDR3 DNA: TGCGCCAGCAGCCCGGGACAGAGGATCGGTGGCTACACCTTC. This encodes CASSPGQRIGGYTF.

This clone was seen a few times. The gene calls are TRBV28 and TRBJ1-1; 8 nucleotides line up with TRBD1. The CDR3 is made up of 15 amino acids. Germline V gene lookup returns CDR1 MDHEN and CDR2 SYDVKM. V lost 8 bases, J lost 1 base, and 9 bases stayed unmatched. CDR3: CASRRQGIWNTEAFF. The DNA for the CDR3 is TGTGCCAGCCGACGACAGGGGATATGGAACACTGAAGCTTTCTTT.

This chain joins TRBV6-4 and TRBJ1-1; D is perhaps TRBD1 (6 bases). V lost 6 bases, J lost 3 bases, and 17 bases lay in between. This CDR3 comprises 15 residues. Germline loops: CDR1 MRHNA, CDR2 SNTAGT. The CDR3 nucleotides read TGTGCCAGCAGGGGACAACCAAGTCGGGACACTGAAGCTTTCTTT. This sequence encodes CASRGQPSRDTEAFF.

V is TRBV19 and J is TRBJ1-5, with D perhaps matching TRBD1 (5 bases). The length of the CDR3 is 13 residues. The germline V gene encodes CDR1 LNHDA and CDR2 SQIVND (reference sequence). Trimming stripped 7 bases from V and 6 bases from J, with 13 bases between. CDR3 sequence: CASKAGSGQPQHF. Here the CDR3 DNA reads TGTGCCAGTAAGGCAGGGTCCGGTCAGCCCCAGCATTTT.

This chain uses TRBV19 with TRBJ1-1; maybe TRBD1 (6 bases). The V and J ends lost 3 bases and 1 base respectively, with 9 bases between them. CDR3 length: 14 amino acids. Germline-derived CDR1 and CDR2 are LNHDA and SQIVND (reference sequence). The CDR3 region has the DNA TGTGCCAGTAGTATGACAGGCCCGAACACTGAAGCTTTCTTT. It specifies CASSMTGPNTEAFF.

The chain links TRBV5-1 to TRBJ1-1; D possibly corresponds to TRBD1 (6 bases). The V end lost 3 bases, the J end lost 0 bases, and 18 bases lay between the germline ends. This CDR3 region has 17 residues. CDR1 is SGHRS and CDR2 is YFSETQ in the germline V gene. The CDR3 spells CASSSAGGSTMNTEAFF. The CDR3 bases are TGCGCCAGCAGCTCCGCGGGGGGCTCTACGATGAACACTGAAGCTTTCTTT.

The chain carries TRBV7-9 and TRBJ1-1, with 7 positions matching TRBD1. Germline CDR1 is SEHNR and CDR2 is FQNEAQ (reference sequence). The CDR3 extends over 15 amino acids. Trimming cost V 1 base and J 3 bases; bases outside gene matches: 5. This chain's CDR3 is CASSLVRGRDTEAFF. Here the CDR3 DNA reads TGTGCCAGCAGCTTAGTGAGGGGGCGGGACACTGAAGCTTTCTTT.

The chain employs TRBV7-9 and TRBJ1-1, with D unresolved. This CDR3 is built from 11 residues. Germline V gene lookup returns CDR1 SEHNR and CDR2 FQNEAQ (reference sequence). V lost 10 bases, J lost 1 base, and 7 bases lay in between. CDR3 coding DNA: TGTGCCATCCGGGGGAACACTGAAGCTTTCTTT. Residues: CAIRGNTEAFF.